What follows describes a single T cell receptor (beta chain). Antigen: not known. The data were taken from a study of shared clonotypes between healthy human individuals. Study results and limitations: Sharing across four donors was seen in roughly 5% of naive CD4 clonotypes. Among non-shared clonotypes, generation probabilities were lower than among those shared by all four donors.

CD4+ cell separation produced CD45RA+ naive and CD45RA-negative memory subsets. On sorted subsets, replicate PCRs used approximately 190 ng DNA, or about 30,000 T cell genomes. This table comes from immunoSEQ multiplex PCR, and its TCRdb copy is limited to in-frame clones, with some not included. The profile covers about 1.5 million clones, with 95% to 97% appearing a single time and more than 0.9% taken by the ten largest. Trimming took off 0 bases at V and 0 bases at J, with 16 bases between the two ends. Germline V gene sequence: CDR1 SGHRS, CDR2 YFSETQ. The CDR3 extends over 18 amino acids. This chain uses TRBV5-1 with TRBJ2-1; D is uncertain. Sequencing was performed on naive CD4+ T cells sorted from blood. Subset meaning: CD45RA+ positively selected. The TCR sequence derives from a young man in good health. The CDR3 spells CASSLGDNLMSSYNEQFF. The CDR3 DNA reads TGCGCCAGCAGCTTGGGAGACAACCTCATGAGCTCCTACAATGAGCAGTTCTTC.